Listed here is a single T cell receptor beta chain. The antigen is not known. This sample is part of a study of shared clonotypes between healthy human individuals. Findings of the study overall: On the whole, naive subsets had larger estimated richness than memory subsets had. Among non-shared clonotypes, generation probabilities were lower than among those shared by all four donors.

Germline trimming cut 6 bases from V and 0 bases from J; bases unmatched to any gene: 4. This CDR3 has 14 residues. Germline V gives CDR1 MNHEY, CDR2 SMNVEV (reference sequence). Donors comprised only Caucasian adults living in Nashville, Tennessee. Investigators divided CD4+ cells into CD45RA+ naive and CD45RA-negative memory subsets. The repertoire was sequenced with immunoSEQ multiplex PCR; TCRdb's copy has only in-frame clones and lacks some. In the table there are more than 850,000 clones, approximately 80% of which are singletons. Material for sequencing was memory CD4+ T cells from PBMCs. This sample's subset: CD45RA-negative fraction. The source is a man between 18 and 29 years old in good health. Some clones in this sample may be carry-over from other donors' samples. The chain carries TRBV27 and TRBJ2-7, with TRBD1 matching 8 bases. CDR3 sequence (DNA): TGTGCCAGCAGACCGGGACAGGTCTCCTACGAGCAGTACTTC. Translating it yields CASRPGQVSYEQYF.